A selection of T cell receptor beta chains follows, all from one sample in a study of CD8 T cells in Susac syndrome. A single record per CDR3 protein comes from TCRdb applying MiXCR to the immunoSEQ multiplex PCR reads. Of 150,000 to 200,000 distinct CDR3 sequences listed, 93% are singletons. Sequenced sample: CD4+ T cells from PBMCs. These receptors came from a human donor in good health. The conserved cysteine and the conserved F or W are not part of the CDR3 here.

TRBV3-1 | ASSPHGGRGTEAF
TRBV20-1 | SARFVQETQY
TRBV6-5 | ASSYAQQGRTGYT
TRBV27 | ASSSTRTGGNKKISPLH
TRBV5-6 | ASSSASSSYNEQF
TRBV20-1 | SAPAQRGLNEQF
TRBV5-1 | ASSLGVAATSTDTQY
TRBV5-4 | ASRDSPLYNSPLH
TRBV19 | ATYDPSRTDTQY
TRBV3-1 | ASSQDQGLNIYGYT
TRBV7-9 | ATTGTGDGYT
TRBV11-2 | ASSTQGFTYEQY
TRBV28 | ASVIGGTSNQPQH
TRBV7-6 | ASSLLASSGANVLT
TRBV6-1 | ASSDETQY
TRBV18 | ASSPPRTGRSTDTQY
TRBV29-1 | SVNENGYT
TRBV24-1 | ATSDFAGEGYT
TRBV7-9 | ASSPSPDGYT
TRBV3-1 | ASSLPPSGANVLT
TRBV9 | ASSVAGSTYEQY
TRBV6-1 | ASRVRSYNEQF
TRBV13 | ASSLGGATDTQY
TRBV2 | ASEVRSTDTQY
TRBV7-3 | ASSRTGGEGAF
TRBV7-8 | ASSLAIGQPQH
TRBV7-9 | ASSLAQGYGYT
TRBV5-1 | ASSSGQGEGYT
TRBV3-1 | ASSQVNYGYT
TRBV10-2 | ASSDGSQRGIGTYEQY
TRBV7-8 | ASSLGASGGPGYHYEQY
TRBV7-6 | ASSLEAGQGVTGELF
TRBV15 | ATSRGQGGSEQY
TRBV29-1 | SVEAQVGYGYT
TRBV6-1 | ASSALSWGTADQPQH